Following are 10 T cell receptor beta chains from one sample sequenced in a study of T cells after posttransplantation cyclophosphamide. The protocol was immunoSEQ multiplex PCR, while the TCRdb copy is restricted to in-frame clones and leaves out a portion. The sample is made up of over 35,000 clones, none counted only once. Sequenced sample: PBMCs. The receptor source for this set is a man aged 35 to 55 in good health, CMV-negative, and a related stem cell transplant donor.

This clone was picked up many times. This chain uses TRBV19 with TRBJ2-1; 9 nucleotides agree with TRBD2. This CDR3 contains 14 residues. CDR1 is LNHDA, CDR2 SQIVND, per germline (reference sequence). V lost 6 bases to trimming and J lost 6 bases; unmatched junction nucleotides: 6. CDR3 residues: CASRELAGSNEQFF. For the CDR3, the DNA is TGTGCCAGTAGAGAACTAGCGGGCAGCAATGAGCAGTTCTTC. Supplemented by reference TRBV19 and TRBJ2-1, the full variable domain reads DGGITQSPKYLFRKEGQNVTLSCEQNLNHDAMYWYRQDPGQGLRLIYYSQIVNDFQKGDIAEGYSVSREKKESFPLTVTSAQKNPTAFYLCASRELAGSNEQFFGPGTRLTVL.

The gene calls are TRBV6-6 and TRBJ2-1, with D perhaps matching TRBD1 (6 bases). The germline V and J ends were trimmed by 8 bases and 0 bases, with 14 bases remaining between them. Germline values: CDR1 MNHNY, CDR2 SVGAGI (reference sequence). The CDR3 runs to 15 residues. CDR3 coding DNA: TGTGCCAGCCGAAGGGGGATTAGCTCCTACAATGAGCAGTTCTTC. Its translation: CASRRGISSYNEQFF.

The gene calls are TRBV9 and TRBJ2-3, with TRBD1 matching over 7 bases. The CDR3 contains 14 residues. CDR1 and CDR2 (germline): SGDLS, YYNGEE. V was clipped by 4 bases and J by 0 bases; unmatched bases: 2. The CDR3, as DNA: TGTGCCAGCAGCACGACAGGGAGCACAGATACGCAGTATTTT. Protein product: CASSTTGSTDTQYF.

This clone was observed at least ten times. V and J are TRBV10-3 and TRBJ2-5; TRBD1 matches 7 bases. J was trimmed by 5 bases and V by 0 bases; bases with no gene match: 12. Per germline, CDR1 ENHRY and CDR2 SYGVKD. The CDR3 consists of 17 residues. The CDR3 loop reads CAISESAQGGVEETQYF. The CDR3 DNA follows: TGTGCCATCAGTGAGTCGGCCCAAGGGGGCGTTGAGGAGACCCAGTACTTC.

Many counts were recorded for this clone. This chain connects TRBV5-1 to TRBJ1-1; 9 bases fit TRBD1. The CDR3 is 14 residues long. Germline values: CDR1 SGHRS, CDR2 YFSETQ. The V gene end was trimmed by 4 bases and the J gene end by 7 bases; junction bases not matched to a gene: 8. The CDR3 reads CASSVDRGRGEAFF. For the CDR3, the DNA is TGCGCCAGCAGCGTGGACAGGGGAAGGGGTGAAGCTTTCTTT.

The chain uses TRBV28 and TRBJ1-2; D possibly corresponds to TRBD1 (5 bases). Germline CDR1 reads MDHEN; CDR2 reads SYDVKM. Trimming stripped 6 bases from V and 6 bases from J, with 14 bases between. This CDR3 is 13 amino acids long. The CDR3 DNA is TGTGCCAGCAGGCGGGAGGGGCCAGATGGCTACACCTTC. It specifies CASRREGPDGYTF.

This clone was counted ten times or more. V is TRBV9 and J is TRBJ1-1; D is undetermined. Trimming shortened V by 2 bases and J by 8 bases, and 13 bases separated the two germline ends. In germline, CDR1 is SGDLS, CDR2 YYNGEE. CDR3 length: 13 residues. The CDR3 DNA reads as TGTGCCAGCAGCGTCCCGGACGAGGGAGAAGCTTTCTTT. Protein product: CASSVPDEGEAFF.

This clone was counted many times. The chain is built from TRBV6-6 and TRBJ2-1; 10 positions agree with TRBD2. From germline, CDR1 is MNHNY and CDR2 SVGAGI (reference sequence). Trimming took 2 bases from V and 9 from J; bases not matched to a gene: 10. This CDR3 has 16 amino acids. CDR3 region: CASSYRAGGPDREQFF. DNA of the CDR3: TGTGCCAGCAGTTACCGAGCGGGGGGGCCCGATCGTGAGCAGTTCTTC.

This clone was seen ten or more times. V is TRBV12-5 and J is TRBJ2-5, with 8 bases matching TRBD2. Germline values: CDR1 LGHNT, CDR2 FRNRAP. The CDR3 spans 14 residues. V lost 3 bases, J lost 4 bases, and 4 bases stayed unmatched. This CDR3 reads CASGFGGVPETQYF. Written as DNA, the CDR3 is TGTGCTAGTGGTTTCGGGGGGGTTCCAGAGACCCAGTACTTC. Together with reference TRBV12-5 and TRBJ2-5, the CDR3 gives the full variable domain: DARVTQTPRHKVTEMGQEVTMRCQPILGHNTVFWYRQTMMQGLELLAYFRNRAPLDDSGMPKDRFSAEMPDATLATLKIQPSEPRDSAVYFCASGFGGVPETQYFGPGTRLLVL.

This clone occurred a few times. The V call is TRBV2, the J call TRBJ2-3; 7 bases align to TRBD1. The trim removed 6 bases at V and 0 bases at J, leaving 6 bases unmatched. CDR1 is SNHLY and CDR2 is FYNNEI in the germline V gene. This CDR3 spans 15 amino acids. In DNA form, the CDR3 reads TGTGCCAGCAGGCTACAGGGGACAAGCACAGATACGCAGTATTTT. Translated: CASRLQGTSTDTQYF.